What follows describes a single T cell receptor beta chain. Its specificity is unknown. Quantitative 5'-RACE with molecular barcodes was used to make the TCR beta libraries. From the 5' RACE reads, TCRdb called clonotypes with MiXCR, one entry per CDR3 protein. The table lists 470,000 or so distinct CDR3 sequences, approximately 26% of them singletons. These data come from a study of CD8 T cells in ankylosing spondylitis. Study findings and constraints: A TCR beta motif made of fewer than ten highly homologous variants seemed typical of ankylosing spondylitis blood. Peripheral blood samples showed relatively rare disease-linked clones, and these clones were CD8+. Prior work had noted some motif variants in reactive arthritis blood and synovial fluid. Reported data indicate significant enrichment of disease-linked clones within matched ankylosing spondylitis synovial fluid.

Losses at the gene ends were 0 bases for V and 7 bases for J; bases not matched to a gene: 5. CDR3 size: 16 residues. CDR1 and CDR2 from the germline V gene are LGHDT and YNNKEL (reference sequence). V is TRBV3-1 and J is TRBJ2-3; 12 nucleotides align to TRBD2. Sequencing was performed on blood, either unsorted or a sorted T cell fraction (not recorded which). The origin of this receptor is a male donor with ankylosing spondylitis. The CDR3 nucleotides are TGTGCCAGCAGCCAAGACCTAACTAGCGGGAGGTATACGCAGTATTTT. Protein: CASSQDLTSGRYTQYF.